This T cell receptor beta chain was recorded in a study of cytomegalovirus exposure and HLA in healthy donors. Study context: Researchers previously reported finding about 110 million unique TCR beta sequences from roughly 180 million T cells. When just under 400 donors were genotyped, about 81% of them were found to fall in the Caucasian-associated ancestry cluster. Study results and limitations: What was likely a sequencing artifact was a cluster of highly shared sequence variants. Later analysis associated a missense DCLRE1C variant with TCR beta V- and J-gene trimming.

As for this clone: Its antigen remains unidentified.

The PCR used 60 Vbeta and 13 Jbeta primers. TCRdb keeps only in-frame clones here, not all; method: immunoSEQ multiplex PCR. This sample has 150,000 to 200,000 clones, with over 70% found just once. The V end was cut by 7 bases, the J end by 4 bases, with 7 bases between. The CDR3 is 10 residues long. Germline V gene data show CDR1 as DFQATT and CDR2 as SNEGSKA (reference sequence). This TCR was recovered from a man in his forties or fifties in good health and CMV-seropositive. The V call is TRBV20-1, the J call TRBJ1-1, with D hard to call. The source material was PBMCs. The CDR3 DNA is TGCAGTGTACGGGGCACTGAAGCTTTCTTT. Amino acids: CSVRGTEAFF.